This T cell receptor beta chain was observed in a study of control samples from healthy donors and cancer patients. V dropped 2 bases and J dropped 8 bases, with 10 bases sitting between them. Germline-derived CDR1 and CDR2 are SGDLS and YYNGEE. This CDR3 comprises 13 residues. Clones were sequenced by immunoSEQ multiplex PCR, and TCRdb holds only the in-frame ones, with some missing. The data show some 110,000 clones, with 83% seen just once and approximately 13% held by the top ten. The genes are TRBV9 and TRBJ2-2; D is perhaps TRBD2 (5 bases). The sequenced sample consisted of blood. This sequence originates from a woman aged 45-65 years in good health. The CDR3 sequence: CASSVIGSGELFF. DNA of the CDR3: TGTGCCAGCAGCGTTATAGGGAGTGGGGAGCTGTTTTTT.